Listed below are T cell receptor beta chains from one sample, sequenced in a study of CD8+CD57+ T cells in acquired aplastic anemia. TCRdb redid the calling of the reads with MiXCR, one entry per CDR3 protein. This sample has approximately 200,000 distinct CDR3 sequences; around 66% occur once, and the top ten carry 40% to 55%. Specimen: sorted CD4+, CD8+, or CD8+CD57+ T cells (not recorded which) from PBMCs. These receptor sequences come from a human donor with severe aplastic anemia or a healthy control (not recorded which). The CDR3 runs from the conserved cysteine through the conserved F or W. A D gene is named only where the DNA matches it firmly. Clone size is not always given. Where it is, it says once, few, many or a class for expanded clones.

DNA: TGTGCCAGTAGTACACCGAGACAGACTAGCTCCTACGAGCAGTACTTC
CDR3: CASSTPRQTSSYEQYF
J: TRBJ2-7
D: .
size: many
V: TRBV19

DNA: TGTGCCAGCCAAGAAAATGGACCGTCCGGCGAGCAGTACTTC
CDR3: CASQENGPSGEQYF
J: TRBJ2-7
D: .
size: .
V: TRBV2

DNA: TGTGCCAGCAGCTTAATACAGGGCTATCAGCCCCAGCATTTT
CDR3: CASSLIQGYQPQHF
J: TRBJ1-5
D: .
size: .
V: TRBV7-2

DNA: TGTGCCAGCAGCCCAGGGACAGGGTTTCAGCCCCAGCATTTT
CDR3: CASSPGTGFQPQHF
J: TRBJ1-5
D: TRBD1
size: many
V: TRBV7-6

DNA: TGTGCCAGCAGCTTACGCTATGGGGAGACCCAGTACTTC
CDR3: CASSLRYGETQYF
J: TRBJ2-5
D: .
size: few
V: TRBV7-3

DNA: TGTGCCAGCAACCATCTGCGGGGCTCCTACAATGAGCAGTTCTTC
CDR3: CASNHLRGSYNEQFF
J: TRBJ2-1
D: .
size: .
V: TRBV12-3/TRBV12-4

DNA: TGTGCCAGCACCTCCCCGGGACAGGGCTCCTACAATGAGCAGTTCTTC
CDR3: CASTSPGQGSYNEQFF
J: TRBJ2-1
D: TRBD1
size: .
V: TRBV2

DNA: TGTGCCAGCAGCCAAGACCGGACAGGTACTCAGCCCCAGCATTTT
CDR3: CASSQDRTGTQPQHF
J: TRBJ1-5
D: TRBD1
size: medium-sized
V: TRBV4-2

DNA: TGTGCCAGCAGTCTCACTACAGGGGGCAGCTACAATGAGCAGTTCTTC
CDR3: CASSLTTGGSYNEQFF
J: TRBJ2-1
D: TRBD1
size: .
V: TRBV6-1

DNA: TGTGCCAGCAGACTTGGACTAACCTACGGGCAGTACTTC
CDR3: CASRLGLTYGQYF
J: TRBJ2-7
D: .
size: .
V: TRBV2

DNA: TGCGCCAGCAGCCGCGGGGATGCGACAGATACGCAGTATTTT
CDR3: CASSRGDATDTQYF
J: TRBJ2-3
D: .
size: .
V: TRBV5-1

DNA: TGTGCCAGCAGCTCGCAAGCTCATTCACCCCTCCACTTT
CDR3: CASSSQAHSPLHF
J: TRBJ1-6
D: .
size: few
V: TRBV7-9

DNA: TGTGCCAGCAGTCAGGGGGTAGGTAATTCACCCCTCCACTTT
CDR3: CASSQGVGNSPLHF
J: TRBJ1-6
D: TRBD1
size: .
V: TRBV2

DNA: TGTGCCATCAGGCTAGCGGGCTCCTCCTACGAGCAGTACTTC
CDR3: CAIRLAGSSYEQYF
J: TRBJ2-7
D: TRBD2
size: few
V: TRBV10-3

DNA: TGTGCCAGCAGCTACGGGGGGCGGGCTGGAAACACCATATATTTT
CDR3: CASSYGGRAGNTIYF
J: TRBJ1-3
D: .
size: many
V: TRBV9

DNA: TGCAGTGCTAGAGATTTGGTGCGGGGGAGCTCCTACAATGAGCAGTTCTTC
CDR3: CSARDLVRGSSYNEQFF
J: TRBJ2-1
D: TRBD2
size: once
V: TRBV20-1

DNA: TGTGCCAGCGGCCAAAGCAGAAATTCACCCCTCCACTTT
CDR3: CASGQSRNSPLHF
J: TRBJ1-6
D: .
size: few
V: TRBV2

DNA: TGTGCCAGCAGCTCTGGGGGGTACGGCAATCAGCCCCAGCATTTT
CDR3: CASSSGGYGNQPQHF
J: TRBJ1-5
D: .
size: many
V: TRBV7-9

DNA: TGCGCCAGCAGCCATTTTAGCGGGGCAGGCGAGCAGTACTTC
CDR3: CASSHFSGAGEQYF
J: TRBJ2-7
D: TRBD2
size: .
V: TRBV4-1

DNA: TGTGCCAGCAGCTTAACGCCGGCAGGGAACACTGAAGCTTTCTTT
CDR3: CASSLTPAGNTEAFF
J: TRBJ1-1
D: .
size: .
V: TRBV7-3

DNA: TGCAGCGTTGAAAAGGGGACAGGGGTCTATGGCTACACCTTC
CDR3: CSVEKGTGVYGYTF
J: TRBJ1-2
D: TRBD1
size: .
V: TRBV29-1

DNA: TGTGCCAGCAGCGCCTTGGCCGACGGGGGCCCTGAAGCTTTCTTT
CDR3: CASSALADGGPEAFF
J: TRBJ1-1
D: .
size: many
V: TRBV7-8

DNA: TGTGCCAGCAGCGTAAGCGGTATCGATGAGACCCAGTACTTC
CDR3: CASSVSGIDETQYF
J: TRBJ2-5
D: .
size: .
V: TRBV9

DNA: TGTGCCAGCAACTCGGGACTAGCGGGGTACGAGCAGTACTTC
CDR3: CASNSGLAGYEQYF
J: TRBJ2-7
D: TRBD2
size: once
V: TRBV2

DNA: TGTGCCAGCAGTGACGGACTAGCCTCAAGGAATGAGCAGTTCTTC
CDR3: CASSDGLASRNEQFF
J: TRBJ2-1
D: TRBD2
size: few
V: TRBV25-1

DNA: TGTGCCAGCAGCGTAGCCAGCGGTTTGGTGAACACTGAAGCTTTCTTT
CDR3: CASSVASGLVNTEAFF
J: TRBJ1-1
D: .
size: .
V: TRBV9

DNA: TGTGCCACCAGTGATTCCGGGGACAGGGCCTACGAGCAGTACTTC
CDR3: CATSDSGDRAYEQYF
J: TRBJ2-7
D: TRBD1
size: .
V: TRBV24-1

DNA: TGTGCCACCAGTGACGCCAGGGGAGCGGAGACCCAGTACTTC
CDR3: CATSDARGAETQYF
J: TRBJ2-5
D: .
size: .
V: TRBV24-1

DNA: TGTGCCAGCAGACCGGGACTAGCGGGGGATGAGCAGTTCTTC
CDR3: CASRPGLAGDEQFF
J: TRBJ2-1
D: TRBD2
size: many
V: TRBV4-2

DNA: TGCAGTGCTCCATTAACAGGGGCAGGCTACACCTTC
CDR3: CSAPLTGAGYTF
J: TRBJ1-2
D: TRBD1
size: .
V: TRBV20-1